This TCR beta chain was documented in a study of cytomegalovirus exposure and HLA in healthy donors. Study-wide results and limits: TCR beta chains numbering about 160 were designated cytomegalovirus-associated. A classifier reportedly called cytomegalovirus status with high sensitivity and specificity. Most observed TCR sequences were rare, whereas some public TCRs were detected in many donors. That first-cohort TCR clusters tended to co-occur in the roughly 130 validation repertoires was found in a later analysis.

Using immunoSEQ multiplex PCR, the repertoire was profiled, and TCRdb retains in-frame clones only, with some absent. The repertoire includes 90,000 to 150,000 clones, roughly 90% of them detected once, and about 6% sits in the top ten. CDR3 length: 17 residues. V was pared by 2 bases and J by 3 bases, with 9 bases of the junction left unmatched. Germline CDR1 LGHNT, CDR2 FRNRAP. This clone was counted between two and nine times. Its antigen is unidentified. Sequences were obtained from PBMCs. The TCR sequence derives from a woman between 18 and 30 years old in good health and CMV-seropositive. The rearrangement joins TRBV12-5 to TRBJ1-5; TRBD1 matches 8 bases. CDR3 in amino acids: CASGLPKDRDYNQPQHF. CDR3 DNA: TGTGCTAGTGGTTTGCCTAAGGACAGGGATTACAATCAGCCCCAGCATTTT.